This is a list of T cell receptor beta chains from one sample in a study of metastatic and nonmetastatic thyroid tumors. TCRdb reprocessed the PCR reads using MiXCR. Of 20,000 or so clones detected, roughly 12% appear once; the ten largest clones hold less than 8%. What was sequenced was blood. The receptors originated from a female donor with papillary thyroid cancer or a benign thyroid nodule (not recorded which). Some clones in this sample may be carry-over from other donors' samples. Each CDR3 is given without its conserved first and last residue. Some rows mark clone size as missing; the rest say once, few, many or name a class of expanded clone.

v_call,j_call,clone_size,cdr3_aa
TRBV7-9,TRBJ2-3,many,ASSLDAATDTQY
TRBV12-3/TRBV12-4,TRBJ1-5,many,ASSSRDQPQH
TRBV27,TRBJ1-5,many,ASRTGEEIQPQH
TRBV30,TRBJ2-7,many,AWSVRLNYEQY
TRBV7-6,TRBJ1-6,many,ASSLSAGRGNSPLH
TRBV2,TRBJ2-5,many,ASSSGVGETQY
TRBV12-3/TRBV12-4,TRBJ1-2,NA,ASSKGTGYT
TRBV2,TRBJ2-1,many,ASSQAASGADGQF
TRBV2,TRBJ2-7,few,ARGQGGDYEQY
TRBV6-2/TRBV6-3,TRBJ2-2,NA,ASSYAISGLAGGTGELF
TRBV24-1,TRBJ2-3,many,ATSDPFNLDTQY
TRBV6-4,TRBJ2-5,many,ASSPRGSGEETQY
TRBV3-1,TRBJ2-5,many,ASSKPGRQETQY
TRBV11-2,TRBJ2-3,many,ASSLESAGVSDTQY
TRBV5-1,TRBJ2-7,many,ASSGTTGIPYEQY
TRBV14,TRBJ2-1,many,ASSHIRGRSYNEQF
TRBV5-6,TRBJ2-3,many,ASRRALGSQY
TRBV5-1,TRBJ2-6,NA,ASSSSPQIPGANVLT
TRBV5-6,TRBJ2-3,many,ASSLLDRATDTQY
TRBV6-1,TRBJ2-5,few,ATAETQY
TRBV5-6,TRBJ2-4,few,ASSLGQGHAMNIQY
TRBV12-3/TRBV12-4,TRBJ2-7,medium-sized,ASSSTSGNYEQY
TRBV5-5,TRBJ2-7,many,ASSLQGLASYEQY
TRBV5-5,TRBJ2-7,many,ASSEGLAGRYEQY
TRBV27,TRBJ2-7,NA,ATQRGCHYEQY
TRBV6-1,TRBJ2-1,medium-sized,ASSAAKEFGQF
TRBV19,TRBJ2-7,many,ASSTGQSYEQY
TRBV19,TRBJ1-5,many,ASSISQGNQPQH
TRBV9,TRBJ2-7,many,ASSVGTGNTYEQY
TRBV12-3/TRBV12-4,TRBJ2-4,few,ASSSSSTDTQY
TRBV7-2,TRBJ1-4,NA,ASSLEQGAGEKLF
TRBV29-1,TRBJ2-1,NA,SVDDRRDRGRHEQF
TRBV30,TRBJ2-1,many,AWSWTSGSFDEQF
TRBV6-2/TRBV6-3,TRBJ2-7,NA,ASSPGRPYEQY
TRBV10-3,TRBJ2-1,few,AISELNPGQKNNEQF
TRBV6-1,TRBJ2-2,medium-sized,ASSEWGASTGELF
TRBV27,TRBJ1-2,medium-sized,ASSFGDRGDYGYT
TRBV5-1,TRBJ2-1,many,ASSLSSSYNEQF
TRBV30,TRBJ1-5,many,AWRGREGQPQH
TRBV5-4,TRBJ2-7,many,ASSPGSTRSSEQY
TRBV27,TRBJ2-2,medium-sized,ASSLSGSPEELF
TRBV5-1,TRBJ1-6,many,ASSLAQNSPLH
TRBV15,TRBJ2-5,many,ATSSGVQETQY
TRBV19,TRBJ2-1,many,ASSNFQGDEQF